The source of this T cell receptor beta chain is a study of blood T cell repertoires in COVID-19. For this clone: This specimen includes other DNA sequences encoding the same CDR3.

The CDR3 loop spans 13 amino acids. The V gene's germline CDR1 is SQVTM and CDR2 ANQGSEA. V was pared by 4 bases and J by 1 base, with 0 bases of the junction left unmatched. The data were produced by immunoSEQ multiplex PCR, yet TCRdb's version contains in-frame clones alone and is incomplete. The sample yields about 94,000 clones, more than 65% seen once. The receptor comes from a man aged 60 to 69 with acute or convalescent COVID-19. The sample comprised peripheral blood. This chain joins TRBV29-1 and TRBJ1-3; TRBD1 matches 8 bases. Here the CDR3 DNA reads TGCAGCGTTGGGACAGGGTCTGGAAACACCATATATTTT. Encoded protein: CSVGTGSGNTIYF.